This record concerns one T cell receptor beta chain sequence. The antigen remains undetermined. This sample was included in a study of T cell clones after liver transplantation. Study context: HCV positivity affected three of eight recipients; the rest lacked autoimmune or viral indications. The study, taken as a whole, reports: Migration into the graft, not deletion, may explain lost graft donor-reactive T cells. Post-transplant time points were not standardized, so conclusions are preliminary. In a couple of subjects, few donor cells limited the measurable donor-reactive repertoire.

Sequenced by immunoSEQ multiplex PCR; TCRdb stores in-frame clones only, minus some. The table has fewer than 65,000 clones, 60% to 75% seen once. Trimming stripped 1 base from V and 2 bases from J, with 15 bases between. The CDR3 runs 16 residues. Per germline, CDR1 GTSNPN and CDR2 SVGIG (reference sequence). The chain couples TRBV30 to TRBJ1-5, with a possible D match to TRBD1 (6 bases). The source of this sequence is a human patient who received a liver transplant. Part of the T cells may come from the graft donor. Sequencing was performed on CD4+ T cells from blood, taken at the 22-month timepoint. The CDR3 DNA reads TGTGCCTGGAGTGGGGGGGCAGGTGTTGGCAATCAGCCCCAGCATTTT. Its protein product is CAWSGGAGVGNQPQHF.